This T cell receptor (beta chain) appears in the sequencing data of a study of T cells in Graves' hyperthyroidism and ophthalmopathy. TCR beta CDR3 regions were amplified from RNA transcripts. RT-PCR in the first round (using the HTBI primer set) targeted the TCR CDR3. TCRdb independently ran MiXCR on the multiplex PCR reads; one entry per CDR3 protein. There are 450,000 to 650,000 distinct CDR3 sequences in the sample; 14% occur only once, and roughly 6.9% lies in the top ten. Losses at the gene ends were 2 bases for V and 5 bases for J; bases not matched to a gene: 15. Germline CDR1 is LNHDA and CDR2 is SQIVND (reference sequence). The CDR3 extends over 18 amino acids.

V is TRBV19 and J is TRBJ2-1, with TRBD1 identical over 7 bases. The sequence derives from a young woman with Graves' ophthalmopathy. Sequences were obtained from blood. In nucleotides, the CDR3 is TGTGCCAGTAGTATAAATTTCGGGCCGGGACAGATTCACAATGAGCAGTTCTTC. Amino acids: CASSINFGPGQIHNEQFF.